This T cell receptor (beta chain) originates from a study of CD8 T cells in Susac syndrome. About the research overall: At the time of blood draw, patients with Susac syndrome were therapy-naive, receiving corticosteroids, or receiving intravenous immunoglobulin alone.

Reverse transcription used roughly 0.45 to 1 ug RNA and random hexamers. Amplification of TCR beta CDR3 was carried out by immunoSEQ multiplex PCR, which covered 54 Vbeta and 13 Jbeta segments. TCRdb recomputed calls from the immunoSEQ multiplex PCR reads with MiXCR, one row per CDR3 protein. Of tens of thousands of distinct CDR3 sequences in the sample, roughly 94% were seen once. Trimming cost V 2 bases and J 4 bases; bases outside gene matches: 5. Looked up from germline, CDR1 is SGHTA and CDR2 is FQGTGA. CDR3 length: 15 residues. The sequenced sample was CD4+ T cells from PBMCs. The V call is TRBV7-3, the J call TRBJ2-5; 9 bases agree with TRBD2. This TCR derives from a human donor with Susac syndrome. CDR3 protein: CASSLGGGAGETQYF. Here the CDR3 DNA reads TGTGCCAGCAGCTTAGGCGGGGGGGCCGGAGAGACCCAGTACTTC.